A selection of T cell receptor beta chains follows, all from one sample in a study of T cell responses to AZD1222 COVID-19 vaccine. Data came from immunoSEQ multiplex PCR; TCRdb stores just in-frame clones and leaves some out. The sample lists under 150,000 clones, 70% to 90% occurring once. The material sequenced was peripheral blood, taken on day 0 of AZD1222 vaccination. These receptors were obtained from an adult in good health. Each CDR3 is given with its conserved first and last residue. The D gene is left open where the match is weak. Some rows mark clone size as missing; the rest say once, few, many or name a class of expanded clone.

DNA: TGTGCCAGTAGAAAACAGGTCACAGATACGCAGTATTTT
CDR3: CASRKQVTDTQYF
J: TRBJ2-3
V: TRBV19
size: -
D: -

DNA: TGTGCCATCAAATTTCAACAGGGGGTCTATGATGAGCAGTTCTTC
CDR3: CAIKFQQGVYDEQFF
J: TRBJ2-1
V: TRBV10-3
size: -
D: TRBD1

DNA: TGTGCCAGCAGTGACTCGGCGGGCTCTAGCACAGATACGCAGTATTTT
CDR3: CASSDSAGSSTDTQYF
J: TRBJ2-3
V: TRBV6-4
size: once
D: -

DNA: TGTGCCAGCAGCTTTGGACGGCTTAGGGGGGATGGAAACATTCAGTACTTC
CDR3: CASSFGRLRGDGNIQYF
J: TRBJ2-4
V: TRBV7-9
size: -
D: -

DNA: TGTGCCAGTAGGAACACAGGTTACGGGGGCACTGAAGCTTTCTTT
CDR3: CASRNTGYGGTEAFF
J: TRBJ1-1
V: TRBV19
size: -
D: -

DNA: TGTGCCAGCAGCTTAATAAAACTAGCGGGTCTGAGGAATGAGCAGTTCTTC
CDR3: CASSLIKLAGLRNEQFF
J: TRBJ2-1
V: TRBV7-2
size: few
D: TRBD2

DNA: TGTGCCAGCAGTGTTGGGTTTAGCGGCCCTCACTACGAGCAGTACTTC
CDR3: CASSVGFSGPHYEQYF
J: TRBJ2-7
V: TRBV25-1
size: -
D: -

DNA: TGTGCCTGGAGGACAAGTTATAATTCACCCCTCCACTTT
CDR3: CAWRTSYNSPLHF
J: TRBJ1-6
V: TRBV30
size: few
D: -

DNA: TGTGCCGGCTCGTCGGCCAGTGGCAATCAGCCCCAGCATTTT
CDR3: CAGSSASGNQPQHF
J: TRBJ1-5
V: TRBV2
size: few
D: -

DNA: TGTGCCAGCAGCTTCTTAGACAGGGTGGACTACGAGCAGTACTTC
CDR3: CASSFLDRVDYEQYF
J: TRBJ2-7
V: TRBV5-5
size: few
D: TRBD1

DNA: TGTGCCATCAGTGAGCCGGGACTAGCGGGAGGGAGCGGGGAGCTGTTTTTT
CDR3: CAISEPGLAGGSGELFF
J: TRBJ2-2
V: TRBV10-3
size: -
D: TRBD2

DNA: TGTGCCAGCAGTGAAGAGGTGGGCGACACGGACACAGATACGCAGTATTTT
CDR3: CASSEEVGDTDTDTQYF
J: TRBJ2-3
V: TRBV6-1
size: -
D: -

DNA: TGTGCCAGCAGTTTGTGGGCCACAGGTCTAAATGAAAAACTGTTTTTT
CDR3: CASSLWATGLNEKLFF
J: TRBJ1-4
V: TRBV28
size: -
D: -

DNA: TGTGCCAGCAGTGCCTTAATCTATGGCTACACCTTC
CDR3: CASSALIYGYTF
J: TRBJ1-2
V: TRBV28
size: -
D: -

DNA: TGTGCCAGCAGCCCGCAACCGAGTAGGAATGAGCAGTTCTTC
CDR3: CASSPQPSRNEQFF
J: TRBJ2-1
V: TRBV9
size: -
D: -

DNA: TGTGCCAGCAGCCCCTCGACAGGGGTGAATCAGCCCCAGCATTTT
CDR3: CASSPSTGVNQPQHF
J: TRBJ1-5
V: TRBV3-1/TRBV3-2
size: -
D: TRBD1

DNA: TGTGCCAGCAGGTACGACAGGGTACATGAGCAGTTCTTC
CDR3: CASRYDRVHEQFF
J: TRBJ2-1
V: TRBV6-5
size: -
D: TRBD1

DNA: TGCGCCAGCAGCTGGGGTTCCGGGACTAGCGGGAGGGTGTACGAGCAGTACTTC
CDR3: CASSWGSGTSGRVYEQYF
J: TRBJ2-7
V: TRBV5-1
size: once
D: TRBD2

DNA: TGTGCCAGCAGTCCGGGAGGGAGCACAGATACGCAGTATTTT
CDR3: CASSPGGSTDTQYF
J: TRBJ2-3
V: TRBV28
size: once
D: TRBD2

DNA: TGTGCCAGCAGCCGGGACTACCACACCGGGGAGCTGTTTTTT
CDR3: CASSRDYHTGELFF
J: TRBJ2-2
V: TRBV6-5
size: -
D: TRBD2

DNA: TGTGCCAGCAGCTTAACGTACGACAGGCTCGGCACTGAAGCTTTCTTT
CDR3: CASSLTYDRLGTEAFF
J: TRBJ1-1
V: TRBV7-3
size: -
D: -

DNA: TGTGCCAGCAGTTACCTGTCGGGGGACGAGCAGTACTTC
CDR3: CASSYLSGDEQYF
J: TRBJ2-7
V: TRBV6-2/TRBV6-3
size: -
D: -

DNA: TGTGCCAGCAGCCCGGACAGGGGGCACACCAATCAGCCCCAGCATTTT
CDR3: CASSPDRGHTNQPQHF
J: TRBJ1-5
V: TRBV2
size: -
D: TRBD1

DNA: TGCAGCGTCGATAAAAGGGACAGGGGGACTAACTATGGCTACACCTTC
CDR3: CSVDKRDRGTNYGYTF
J: TRBJ1-2
V: TRBV29-1
size: -
D: TRBD1

DNA: TGTGCCAGTAGTATTTTCATTTCGGGGGTTTATAGCAATCAGCCCCAGCATTTT
CDR3: CASSIFISGVYSNQPQHF
J: TRBJ1-5
V: TRBV19
size: -
D: -

DNA: TGTGCCAGCAGCTTATATGGGAATACGCAGTATTTT
CDR3: CASSLYGNTQYF
J: TRBJ2-3
V: TRBV7-2
size: -
D: -